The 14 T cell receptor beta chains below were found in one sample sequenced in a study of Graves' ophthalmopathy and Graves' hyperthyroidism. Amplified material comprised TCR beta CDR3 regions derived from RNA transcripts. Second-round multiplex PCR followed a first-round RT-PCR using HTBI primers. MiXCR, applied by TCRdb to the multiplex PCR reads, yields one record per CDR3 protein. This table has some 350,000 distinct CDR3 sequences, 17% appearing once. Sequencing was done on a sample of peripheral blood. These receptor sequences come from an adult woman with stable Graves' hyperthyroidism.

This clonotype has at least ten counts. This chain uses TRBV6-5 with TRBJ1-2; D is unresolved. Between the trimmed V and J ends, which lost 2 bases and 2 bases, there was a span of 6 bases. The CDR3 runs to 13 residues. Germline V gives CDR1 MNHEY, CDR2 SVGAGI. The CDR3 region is CASSYGGNYGYTF. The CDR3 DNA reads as TGTGCCAGCAGTTACGGAGGGAACTATGGCTACACCTTC.

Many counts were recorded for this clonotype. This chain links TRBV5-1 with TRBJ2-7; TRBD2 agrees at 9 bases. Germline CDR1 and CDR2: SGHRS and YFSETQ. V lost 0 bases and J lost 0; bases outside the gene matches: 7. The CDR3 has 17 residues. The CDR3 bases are TGCGCCAGCAGCTTGGCCAGTTCTAGCGGGGCCTCCTACGAGCAGTACTTC. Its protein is CASSLASSSGASYEQYF.

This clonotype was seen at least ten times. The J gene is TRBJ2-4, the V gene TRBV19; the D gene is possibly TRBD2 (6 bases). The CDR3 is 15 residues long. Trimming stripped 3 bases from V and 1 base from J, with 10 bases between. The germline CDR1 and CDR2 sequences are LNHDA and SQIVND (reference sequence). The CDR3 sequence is CASSISGDAKNIQYF. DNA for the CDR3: TGTGCCAGTAGTATTTCGGGGGACGCCAAAAACATTCAGTACTTC.

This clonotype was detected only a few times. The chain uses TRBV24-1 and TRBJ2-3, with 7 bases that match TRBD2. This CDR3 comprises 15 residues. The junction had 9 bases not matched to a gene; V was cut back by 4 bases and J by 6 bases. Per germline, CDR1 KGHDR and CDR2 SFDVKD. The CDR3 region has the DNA TGTGCCACCAGTGACTCCGGGAGGATTAGGGATACGCAGTATTTT. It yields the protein CATSDSGRIRDTQYF.

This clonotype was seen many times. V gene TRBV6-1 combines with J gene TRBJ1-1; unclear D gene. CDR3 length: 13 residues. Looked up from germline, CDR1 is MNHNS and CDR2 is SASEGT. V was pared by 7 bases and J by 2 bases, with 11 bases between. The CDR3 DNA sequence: TGTGCCAGCAAAGGAGAGGATAACACTGAAGCTTTCTTT. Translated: CASKGEDNTEAFF.

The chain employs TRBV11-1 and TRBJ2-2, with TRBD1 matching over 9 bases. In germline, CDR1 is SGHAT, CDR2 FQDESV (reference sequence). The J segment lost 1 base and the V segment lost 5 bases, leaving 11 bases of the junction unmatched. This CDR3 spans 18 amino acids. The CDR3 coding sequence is TGTGCCAGCAGCCGGGGTGCAAACAGGGGGCTGAACACCGGGGAGCTGTTTTTT. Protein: CASSRGANRGLNTGELFF.

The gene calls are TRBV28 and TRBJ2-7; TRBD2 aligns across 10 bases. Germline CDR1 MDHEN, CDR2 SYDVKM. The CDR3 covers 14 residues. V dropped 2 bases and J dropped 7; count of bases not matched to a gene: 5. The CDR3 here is CASSLRTSGWEQYF. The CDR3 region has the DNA TGTGCCAGCAGTTTACGGACTAGCGGATGGGAGCAGTACTTC.

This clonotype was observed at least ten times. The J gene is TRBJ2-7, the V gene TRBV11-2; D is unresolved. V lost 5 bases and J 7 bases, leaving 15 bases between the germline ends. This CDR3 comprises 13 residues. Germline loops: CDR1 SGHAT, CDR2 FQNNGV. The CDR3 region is CASSPNSVWEQYF. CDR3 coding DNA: TGTGCCAGCAGCCCGAACAGCGTTTGGGAGCAGTACTTC.

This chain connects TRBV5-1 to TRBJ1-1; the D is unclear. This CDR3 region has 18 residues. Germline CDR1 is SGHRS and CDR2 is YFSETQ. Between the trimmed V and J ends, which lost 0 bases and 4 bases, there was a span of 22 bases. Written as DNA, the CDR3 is TGCGCCAGCAGCTTGGCCTGGTCAATACAAACGGACTTCACTGAAGCTTTCTTT. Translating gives CASSLAWSIQTDFTEAFF.

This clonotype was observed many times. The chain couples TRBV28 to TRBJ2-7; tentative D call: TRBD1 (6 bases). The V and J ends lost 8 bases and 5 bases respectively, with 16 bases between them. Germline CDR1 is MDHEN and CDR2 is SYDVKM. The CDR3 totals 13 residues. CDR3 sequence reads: CASVNGQSHEQYF. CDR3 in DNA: TGTGCCAGCGTAAATGGACAGTCCCACGAGCAGTACTTC.

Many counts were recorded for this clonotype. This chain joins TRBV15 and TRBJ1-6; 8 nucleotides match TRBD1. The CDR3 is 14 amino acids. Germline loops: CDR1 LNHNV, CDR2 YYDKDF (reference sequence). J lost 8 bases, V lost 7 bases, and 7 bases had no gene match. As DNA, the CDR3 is TGTGCCACCAAACCGGACAGGGTAGATTCACCCCTCCACTTT. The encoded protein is CATKPDRVDSPLHF.

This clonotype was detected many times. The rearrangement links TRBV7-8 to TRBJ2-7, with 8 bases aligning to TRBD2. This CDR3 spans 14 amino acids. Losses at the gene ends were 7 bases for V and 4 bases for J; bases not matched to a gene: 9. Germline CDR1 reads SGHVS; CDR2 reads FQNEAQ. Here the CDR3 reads CASKGTGGPYEQYF. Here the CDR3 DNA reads TGTGCCAGCAAGGGAACGGGAGGGCCTTACGAGCAGTACTTC.

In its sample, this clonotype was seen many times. CDR3 protein: CATLELAGFNEQFF. CDR3 coding DNA: TGTGCCACCCTGGAGCTAGCGGGATTTAATGAGCAGTTCTTC. The V gene is TRBV12-3 or TRBV12-4, the J gene TRBJ2-1; 9 bases are shared with TRBD2. This CDR3 spans 14 amino acids. The V and J ends lost 10 bases and 7 bases, in that order; junction bases with no gene match: 11.

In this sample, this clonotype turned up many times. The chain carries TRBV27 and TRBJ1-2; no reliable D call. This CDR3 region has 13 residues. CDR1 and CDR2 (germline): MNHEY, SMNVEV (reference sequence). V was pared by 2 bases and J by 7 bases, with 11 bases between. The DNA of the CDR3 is TGTGCCAGCAGTTTAGGACCCACGGGTGGCTACACCTTC. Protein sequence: CASSLGPTGGYTF.